A selection of T cell receptor beta chains follows, all from one sample in a study of cytomegalovirus exposure and HLA in healthy donors. Generated by immunoSEQ multiplex PCR, the TCRdb table keeps only in-frame clones and is missing some. The sample consists of over 100,000 clones, 79% of them appearing once. Sequencing was carried out using PBMCs. All receptors derive from a woman in her late teens or twenties in good health and CMV-seropositive. Both conserved end residues are part of each CDR3. A D gene is named only where the DNA matches it firmly. Clone size appears in some rows only: once, few, many, or a class for an expanded clone.

>TRBJ2-5|.|.|TRBV6-5|13
CASARGLQETQYF
TGTGCCAGCGCCAGGGGTCTCCAAGAGACCCAGTACTTC
>TRBJ1-1|.|TRBD1|TRBV5-1|14
CASSLDQGDTEAFF
TGCGCCAGCAGCTTGGATCAGGGGGACACTGAAGCTTTCTTT
>TRBJ1-1|.|.|TRBV28|14
CASSPLYRVSEAFF
TGTGCCAGCAGTCCGCTTTACAGGGTATCTGAAGCTTTCTTT
>TRBJ2-7|.|TRBD1|TRBV27|13
CASSFGQGFEQYF
TGTGCCAGCAGTTTCGGACAGGGGTTCGAGCAGTACTTC
>TRBJ2-6|.|.|TRBV25-1|13
CASSRSGANVLTF
TGTGCCAGCAGTCGTTCGGGGGCCAACGTCCTGACTTTC
>TRBJ1-4|.|TRBD1|TRBV30|13
CAHNRQGGEKLFF
TGTGCCCACAACCGGCAGGGGGGTGAAAAACTGTTTTTT
>TRBJ2-1|.|.|TRBV5-6|15
CASSLGGRAHNEQFF
TGTGCCAGCAGCTTAGGTGGCAGGGCCCACAATGAGCAGTTCTTC
>TRBJ2-7|.|TRBD1|TRBV2|16
CATTHDRGQGAREQYF
TGTGCCACCACACATGACCGGGGACAGGGGGCGCGGGAGCAGTACTTC
>TRBJ1-5|.|TRBD1|TRBV10-3|14
CAISATGGNQPQHF
TGTGCCATCAGTGCCACAGGGGGTAATCAGCCCCAGCATTTT
>TRBJ1-1|medium-sized|.|TRBV7-9|12
CASSLGTAEAFF
TGTGCCAGCAGCTTAGGGACAGCAGAAGCTTTCTTT
>TRBJ2-7|.|TRBD1|TRBV10-3|12
CATGTGGYEQYF
TGTGCCACCGGGACAGGGGGCTACGAGCAGTACTTC
>TRBJ1-5|once|TRBD1|TRBV5-6|12
CASSSQGQPQHF
TGTGCCAGCAGCTCACAGGGGCAGCCCCAGCATTTT
>TRBJ2-2|few|TRBD2|TRBV18|16
CASSPPSLAATGELFF
TGTGCCAGCTCACCACCGAGTCTAGCGGCCACCGGGGAGCTGTTTTTT
>TRBJ1-5|.|TRBD1|TRBV4-1|17
CASSQRIGGVSNQPQHF
TGCGCCAGCAGCCAAAGGATAGGGGGCGTCTCCAATCAGCCCCAGCATTTT
>TRBJ2-7|few|TRBD2|TRBV19|16
CASSIGGGSYPYEQYF
TGTGCCAGTAGTATAGGTGGCGGGAGTTATCCCTACGAGCAGTACTTC
>TRBJ1-4|.|.|TRBV7-9|14
CASSSRTVNEKLFF
TGTGCCAGCAGCTCCCGGACAGTTAATGAAAAACTGTTTTTT
>TRBJ2-1|few|TRBD2|TRBV15|17
CATSRDVGTSGRNEQFF
TGTGCCACCAGCAGAGATGTGGGGACTAGCGGGAGGAATGAGCAGTTCTTC
>TRBJ1-4|few|.|TRBV6-6|13
CASSPGTHEKLFF
TGTGCCAGCAGTCCAGGTACCCATGAAAAACTGTTTTTT
>TRBJ2-7|once|TRBD1|TRBV28|17
CASSSDRGNLDFDEQYF
TGTGCCAGCAGTTCCGACAGGGGAAACCTCGATTTTGACGAGCAGTACTTC
>TRBJ2-4|.|TRBD2|TRBV9|16
CASSSPGGWAENIQYF
TGTGCCAGCAGCTCCCCGGGAGGGTGGGCCGAAAACATTCAGTACTTC
>TRBJ1-1|once|.|TRBV7-3|13
CASSPQGGTEAFF
TGTGCCAGCAGCCCACAGGGTGGCACTGAAGCTTTCTTT
>TRBJ1-2|.|.|TRBV27|14
CASRVSAVTDGYTF
TGTGCCAGCCGAGTATCCGCCGTTACGGATGGCTACACCTTC
>TRBJ1-1|.|TRBD1|TRBV2|13
CASRDQGAAEAFF
TGTGCCAGCAGGGATCAGGGGGCGGCTGAAGCTTTCTTT
>TRBJ1-2|.|.|TRBV14|14
CASSQDADSGGYTF
TGTGCCAGCAGCCAAGATGCAGACTCCGGAGGCTACACCTTC